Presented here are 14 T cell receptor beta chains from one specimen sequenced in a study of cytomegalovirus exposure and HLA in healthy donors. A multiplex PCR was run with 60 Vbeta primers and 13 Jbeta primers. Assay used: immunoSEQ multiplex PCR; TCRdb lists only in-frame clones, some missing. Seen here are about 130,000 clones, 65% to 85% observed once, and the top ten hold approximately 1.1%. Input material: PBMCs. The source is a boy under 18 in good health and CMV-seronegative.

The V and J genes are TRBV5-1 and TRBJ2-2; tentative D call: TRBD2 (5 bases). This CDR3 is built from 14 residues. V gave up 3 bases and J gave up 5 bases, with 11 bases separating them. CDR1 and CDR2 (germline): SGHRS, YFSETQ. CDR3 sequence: CASSSGLLTGELFF. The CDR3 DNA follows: TGCGCCAGCAGCTCCGGACTTTTAACCGGGGAGCTGTTTTTT.

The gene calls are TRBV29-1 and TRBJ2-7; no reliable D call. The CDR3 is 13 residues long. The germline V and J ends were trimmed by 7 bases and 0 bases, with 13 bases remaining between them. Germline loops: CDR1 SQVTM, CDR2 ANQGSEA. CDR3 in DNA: TGCAGCGCTCAAAGCGAGAGCTCCTACGAGCAGTACTTC. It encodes CSAQSESSYEQYF.

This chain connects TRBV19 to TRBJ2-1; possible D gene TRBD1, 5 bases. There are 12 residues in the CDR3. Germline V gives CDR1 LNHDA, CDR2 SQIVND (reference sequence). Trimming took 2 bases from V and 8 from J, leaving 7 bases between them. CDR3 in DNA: TGTGCCAGTAGTATATCAGGGTATGAGCAGTTCTTC. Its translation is CASSISGYEQFF.

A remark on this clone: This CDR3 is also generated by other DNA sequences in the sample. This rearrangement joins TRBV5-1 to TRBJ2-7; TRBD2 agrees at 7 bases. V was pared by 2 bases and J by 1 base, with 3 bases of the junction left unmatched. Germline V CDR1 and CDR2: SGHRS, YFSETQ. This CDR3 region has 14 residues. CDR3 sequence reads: CASSFGGSSYEQYF. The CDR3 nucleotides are TGCGCCAGCAGCTTCGGCGGGAGTTCCTACGAGCAGTACTTC.

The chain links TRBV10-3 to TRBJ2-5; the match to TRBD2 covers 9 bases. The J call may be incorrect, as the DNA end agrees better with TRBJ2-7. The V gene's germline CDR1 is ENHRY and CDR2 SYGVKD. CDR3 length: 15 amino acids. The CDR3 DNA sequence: TGTGCCATCAGTGGGCGGACTAGCGAGACCTACGAGCAGTACTTC. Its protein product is CAISGRTSETYEQYF.

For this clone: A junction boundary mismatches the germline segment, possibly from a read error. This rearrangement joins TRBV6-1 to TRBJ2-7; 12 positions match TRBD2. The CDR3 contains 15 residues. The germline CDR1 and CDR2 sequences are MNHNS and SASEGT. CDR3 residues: CASSQATSGSAEQYF. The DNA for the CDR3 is TGTGCCAGCAGTCAAGCGACTAGCGGGAGTGCCGAGCAGTACTTC.

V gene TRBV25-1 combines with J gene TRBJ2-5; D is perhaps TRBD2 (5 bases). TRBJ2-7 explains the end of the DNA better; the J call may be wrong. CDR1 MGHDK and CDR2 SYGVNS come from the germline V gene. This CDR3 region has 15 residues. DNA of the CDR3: TGTGCCAGCAGTCCCTCGGGTAGCGCTTCCTACGAGCAGTACTTC. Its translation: CASSPSGSASYEQYF.

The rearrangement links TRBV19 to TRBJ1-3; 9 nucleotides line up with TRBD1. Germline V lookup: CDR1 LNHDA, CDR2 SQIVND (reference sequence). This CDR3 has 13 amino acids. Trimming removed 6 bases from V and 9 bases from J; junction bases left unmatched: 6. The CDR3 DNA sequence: TGTGCCAGTAGCTGGACAGGGGAGGGCACCATATATTTT. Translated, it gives CASSWTGEGTIYF. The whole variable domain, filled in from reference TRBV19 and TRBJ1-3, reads DGGITQSPKYLFRKEGQNVTLSCEQNLNHDAMYWYRQDPGQGLRLIYYSQIVNDFQKGDIAEGYSVSREKKESFPLTVTSAQKNPTAFYLCASSWTGEGTIYFGEGSWLTVV.

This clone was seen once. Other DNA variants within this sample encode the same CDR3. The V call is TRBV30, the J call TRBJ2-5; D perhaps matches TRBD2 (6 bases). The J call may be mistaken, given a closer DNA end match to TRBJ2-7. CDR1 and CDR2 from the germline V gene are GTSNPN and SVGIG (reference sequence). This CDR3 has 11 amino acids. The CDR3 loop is CAWAGGYEQYF. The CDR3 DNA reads TGTGCCTGGGCTGGGGGGTACGAGCAGTACTTC.

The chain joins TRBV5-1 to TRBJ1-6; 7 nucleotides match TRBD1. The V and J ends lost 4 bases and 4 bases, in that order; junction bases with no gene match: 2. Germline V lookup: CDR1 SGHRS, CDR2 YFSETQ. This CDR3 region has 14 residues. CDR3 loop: CASSVQGYNSPLHF. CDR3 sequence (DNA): TGCGCCAGCAGCGTACAGGGGTATAATTCACCCCTCCACTTT.

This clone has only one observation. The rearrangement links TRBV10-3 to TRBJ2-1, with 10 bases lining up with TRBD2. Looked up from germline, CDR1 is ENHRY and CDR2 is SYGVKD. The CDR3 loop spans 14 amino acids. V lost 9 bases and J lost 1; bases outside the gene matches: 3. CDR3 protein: CAIVAGGSYNEQFF. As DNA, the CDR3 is TGTGCCATAGTAGCGGGAGGTTCCTACAATGAGCAGTTCTTC.

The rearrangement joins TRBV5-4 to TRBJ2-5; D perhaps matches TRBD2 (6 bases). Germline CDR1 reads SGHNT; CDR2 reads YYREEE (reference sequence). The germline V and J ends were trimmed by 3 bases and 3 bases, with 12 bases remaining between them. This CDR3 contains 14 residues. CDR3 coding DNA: TGTGCCAGCAGCTCAATCTCGGGAGAAGAGACCCAGTACTTC. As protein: CASSSISGEETQYF.

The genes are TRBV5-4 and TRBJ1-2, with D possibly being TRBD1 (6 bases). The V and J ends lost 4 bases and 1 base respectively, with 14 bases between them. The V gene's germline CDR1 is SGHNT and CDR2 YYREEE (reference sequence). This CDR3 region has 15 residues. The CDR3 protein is CASSPQGYLNYGYTF. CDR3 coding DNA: TGTGCCAGCAGCCCACAGGGATATCTTAACTATGGCTACACCTTC.

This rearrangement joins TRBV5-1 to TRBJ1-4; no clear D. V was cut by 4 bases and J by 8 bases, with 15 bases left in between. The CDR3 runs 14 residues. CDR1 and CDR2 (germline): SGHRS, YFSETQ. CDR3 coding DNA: TGCGCCAGCAGCCTTGGCGGACTAGGCGAAAAACTGTTTTTT. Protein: CASSLGGLGEKLFF.